A single sample gave rise to the 24 T cell receptor beta chains below, sequenced in a study of blood T cell repertoires in COVID-19. Sequenced by immunoSEQ multiplex PCR; TCRdb stores in-frame clones only, minus some. The sample records about 200,000 clones, around 82% being singletons. Sequencing was carried out using PBMCs or T cells enriched from blood (not recorded which). Source of these receptors: a woman aged 55-69 years with acute COVID-19.

In regard to this clone: Mismatch with germline at one junction end may stem from a read error. V usage is TRBV7-9 and J usage is TRBJ1-1; 8 bases are a match to TRBD1. CDR1 and CDR2 (germline): SEHNR, FQNEAQ (reference sequence). The CDR3 is 14 residues long. This chain's CDR3 is CAGSLSGGDTEAFF. The CDR3 bases are TGTGCCGGCAGCTTATCAGGGGGCGACACTGAAGCTTTCTTT.

The CDR3 DNA reads TGTGCCAGCAGCTCTGATTGGGGGCTCGGAAACACCATATATTTT. It translates to CASSSDWGLGNTIYF. This chain links TRBV5-8 with TRBJ1-3, with a tentative D call TRBD1 (6 bases). The CDR3 sequence is 15 residues long. Germline V gives CDR1 SGHTS, CDR2 YDEGEE. Trimming removed 3 bases from V and 4 bases from J, with 14 bases in between. The full variable domain, its missing parts supplied by reference TRBV5-8 and TRBJ1-3, is EAGVTQSPTHLIKTRGQQATLRCSPISGHTSVYWYQQALGLGLQFLLWYDEGEERNRGNFPPRFSGRQFPNYSSELNVNALELEDSALYLCASSSDWGLGNTIYFGEGSWLTVV.

This clone was seen ten or more times. The chain employs TRBV24-1 and TRBJ1-2, with D perhaps TRBD1 (5 bases). V was cut by 3 bases and J by 13 bases, with 14 bases left in between. CDR1 KGHDR and CDR2 SFDVKD come from the germline V gene. The length of the CDR3 is 12 residues. This CDR3 is CATSDPEGDITF. The CDR3 nucleotides read TGTGCCACCAGTGATCCCGAAGGGGATATCACCTTC.

This chain uses TRBV29-1 with TRBJ1-2; D not certain. V lost 1 base and J lost 2, with 8 bases in between. The V gene's germline CDR1 is SQVTM and CDR2 ANQGSEA. The CDR3 consists of 13 residues. CDR3 residues: CSVEGYRNYGYTF. CDR3 coding DNA: TGCAGCGTTGAAGGTTACCGGAACTATGGCTACACCTTC.

To note about this clone: At one of its ends the junction is not consistent with the germline gene, which may arise from a read error. The chain employs TRBV6-2 or TRBV6-3 and TRBJ1-5; maybe TRBD1 (6 bases). The germline V gene encodes CDR1 MNHEY and CDR2 SVGEGT. The CDR3 totals 14 residues. For the CDR3, the DNA is TGTGCCAGCAGCTCACAGGGTAGCACTCAGCCCCAGCATTTT. Translated: CASSSQGSTQPQHF.

A few counts support this clone. This chain joins TRBV29-1 and TRBJ1-2; D is uncertain. The CDR3 sequence is 11 residues long. V dropped 7 bases and J dropped 6 bases, with 12 bases sitting between them. CDR1 SQVTM and CDR2 ANQGSEA come from the germline V gene. The chain's CDR3 is CSATVGDGYTF. As DNA, the CDR3 is TGCAGCGCCACCGTCGGGGATGGCTACACCTTC.

The rearrangement links TRBV6-2 or TRBV6-3 to TRBJ2-3; no clear D. CDR1 is MNHEY, CDR2 SVGEGT, per germline. The CDR3 covers 12 residues. Deletions cut 0 bases from V and 6 bases from J, with 4 bases between. CDR3 in amino acids: CASSYSLDTQYF. CDR3 DNA sequence: TGTGCCAGCAGTTACTCCCTCGATACGCAGTATTTT.

The rearrangement links TRBV29-1 to TRBJ2-3; TRBD2 matches 10 bases. The CDR3 consists of 13 residues. The V gene's germline CDR1 is SQVTM and CDR2 ANQGSEA. V gave up 8 bases and J gave up 7 bases; unmatched junction bases: 9. The CDR3 DNA reads as TGCAGCCTTGGGGCTAGCGGGGGTCATACGCAGTATTTT. It codes for CSLGASGGHTQYF.

V gene TRBV24-1 combines with J gene TRBJ2-2; 7 bases agree with TRBD1. Per germline, CDR1 KGHDR and CDR2 SFDVKD. With 9 bases clipped from V and 2 bases from J, the junction kept 5 bases outside the gene matches. The CDR3 has 14 residues. The CDR3 region is CATERTGNTGELFF. The CDR3 DNA follows: TGTGCCACCGAGCGGACAGGAAACACCGGGGAGCTGTTTTTT.

The rearrangement links TRBV6-2 or TRBV6-3 to TRBJ1-1; D call uncertain. CDR1 and CDR2 from the germline V gene are MNHEY and SVGEGT. The CDR3 consists of 12 residues. V lost 6 bases to trimming and J lost 0 bases, with 5 bases between them. For the CDR3, the DNA is TGTGCCAGCAGCTTTATGAACACTGAAGCTTTCTTT. Translation: CASSFMNTEAFF.

The chain employs TRBV4-1 and TRBJ2-2; 10 nucleotides align to TRBD2. In germline, CDR1 is MGHRA, CDR2 YSYEKL. Trimming took 4 bases from V and 6 from J; bases not matched to a gene: 11. The CDR3 spans 17 residues. DNA for the CDR3: TGCGCCAGCAGCCGAAATTATCTAGCGGGAGAGGCCGGGGAGCTGTTTTTT. Its protein is CASSRNYLAGEAGELFF.

The chain is built from TRBV5-6 and TRBJ1-2; a possible D gene is TRBD1 (6 bases). The CDR3 totals 14 residues. Trimming left V 4 bases short and J 4 bases short, with 14 bases between. Germline V gene sequence: CDR1 SGHDT, CDR2 YYEEEE. The chain's CDR3 is CASSNPGHVYGYTF. In nucleotides, the CDR3 is TGTGCCAGCAGCAACCCGGGACATGTCTATGGCTACACCTTC.

This chain links TRBV12-3 or TRBV12-4 with TRBJ2-7; TRBD2 matches at 7 bases. J gave up 3 bases and V 6 bases, and 5 bases lay outside the gene matches. CDR3 length: 13 residues. CDR3 in DNA: TGTGCCAGCAGGTCGGGGGGAATCTACGAGCAGTACTTC. Its protein is CASRSGGIYEQYF.

The chain joins TRBV29-1 to TRBJ2-5; no definite D call. The germline V gene encodes CDR1 SQVTM and CDR2 ANQGSEA. The V end lost 1 base, the J end lost 3 bases, and 9 bases lay between the germline ends. The CDR3 covers 13 residues. In nucleotides, the CDR3 is TGCAGCGTTGAAGCCAGGATTAAAGAGACCCAGTACTTC. Amino acid sequence: CSVEARIKETQYF.

This clone was counted a few times. The chain joins TRBV7-9 to TRBJ1-5; 7 bases agree with TRBD1. The CDR3 has 14 residues. V trimming: 4 bases; J trimming: 10 bases; junction bases outside the gene matches: 10. CDR1 SEHNR and CDR2 FQNEAQ come from the germline V gene (reference sequence). The CDR3 bases are TGTGCCAGCAGCTCCTATAGGGGGCAGATACCCCAGCATTTT. This encodes CASSSYRGQIPQHF.

This rearrangement joins TRBV4-3 to TRBJ1-2, with 8 nucleotides matching TRBD1. Per the germline V gene, CDR1 is LGHNA and CDR2 is YSLEER. This CDR3 region has 16 residues. V shed 0 bases and J 8 bases; nucleotides not matched to a gene: 11. The CDR3 bases are TGCGCCAGCAGCCAAGACTTCATGGGACAGGCCAAAGGCTACACCTTC. Its protein product is CASSQDFMGQAKGYTF.

The chain recombines TRBV15 with TRBJ1-4; 8 bases line up with TRBD1. Trimming took 7 bases from V and 8 from J; bases not matched to a gene: 12. Looked up from germline, CDR1 is LNHNV and CDR2 is YYDKDF (reference sequence). The CDR3 is made up of 15 amino acids. Here the CDR3 DNA reads TGTGCCACCACCACCGACAGGGGAAGGTCAGAAAAACTGTTTTTT. Its protein is CATTTDRGRSEKLFF. The full variable domain, rest sourced from reference TRBV15 and TRBJ1-4, is DAMVIQNPRYQVTQFGKPVTLSCSQTLNHNVMYWYQQKSSQAPKLLFHYYDKDFNNEADTPDNFQSRRPNTSFCFLDIRSPGLGDTAMYLCATTTDRGRSEKLFFGSGTQLSVL.

In nucleotides, the CDR3 is TGTGCCAGCAGCTACGACGCAGCGGGGGCCTACGAGCAGTACTTC. Encoded protein: CASSYDAAGAYEQYF. This sequence joins TRBV11-2 and TRBJ2-7, with 8 nucleotides matching TRBD2. The CDR3 loop spans 15 amino acids. Germline V gives CDR1 SGHAT, CDR2 FQNNGV. The J segment lost 2 bases and the V segment lost 4 bases, leaving 7 bases of the junction unmatched.

The V call is TRBV23-1, the J call TRBJ2-7; 10 bases agree with TRBD1. TRBV23-1 is an ORF for which the function is uncertain. With 6 bases clipped from V and 7 bases from J, the junction kept 12 bases outside the gene matches. The CDR3 totals 15 residues. CDR3 sequence: CASRRRVAGQGEQYV. CDR3 DNA sequence: TGCGCCAGCAGGCGCCGTGTAGCGGGACAGGGGGAGCAGTACGTC.

The chain combines TRBV4-3 with TRBJ1-2; a possible D gene is TRBD1 (5 bases). CDR1 is LGHNA and CDR2 is YSLEER in the germline V gene. The CDR3 loop spans 13 amino acids. Trimming shortened V by 2 bases and J by 4 bases, and 8 bases separated the two germline ends. The CDR3 protein is CASSQPGIYGYTF. The CDR3 coding sequence is TGCGCCAGCAGCCAACCAGGGATCTATGGCTACACCTTC.

This clone appeared once. The CDR3 here is CASSYADRPYGYTF. The CDR3 bases are TGTGCCAGCAGTTATGCCGACAGGCCCTATGGCTACACCTTC. This chain uses TRBV28 with TRBJ1-2; D perhaps matches TRBD1 (6 bases). The CDR3 is 14 residues long. Germline V gene data show CDR1 as MDHEN and CDR2 as SYDVKM. The V end lost 4 bases, the J end lost 4 bases, and 13 bases lay between the germline ends.

V is TRBV3-1 (or the pseudogene TRBV3-2) and J is TRBJ1-4, with TRBD1 matching over 8 bases. The J segment lost 8 bases and the V segment lost 6 bases, leaving 5 bases of the junction unmatched. The CDR3 runs 13 residues. The V gene's germline CDR1 is LGHDT and CDR2 YNNKEL (reference sequence). CDR3 protein: CASSQGAYEKLFF. CDR3 in DNA: TGTGCCAGCAGTCAGGGGGCGTACGAAAAACTGTTTTTT.

The V gene is TRBV27, the J gene TRBJ1-2, with D unresolved. Per germline, CDR1 MNHEY and CDR2 SMNVEV (reference sequence). V shed 2 bases and J shed 9 bases, with 16 bases lying between them. The CDR3 length is 14 residues. The CDR3, as DNA: TGTGCCAGCAGTTTAAGCCGGGGATCTGGAAGCTACACCTTC. This translates into CASSLSRGSGSYTF.

The chain joins TRBV13 to TRBJ1-1; D uncertain. CDR1 PRHDT and CDR2 FYEKMQ come from the germline V gene (reference sequence). The CDR3 has 14 residues. V lost 5 bases to trimming and J lost 6 bases, with 16 bases between them. CDR3 protein: CASSQFRPVAEAFF. The CDR3 DNA sequence: TGTGCCAGCAGCCAATTTCGCCCGGTCGCTGAAGCTTTCTTT.